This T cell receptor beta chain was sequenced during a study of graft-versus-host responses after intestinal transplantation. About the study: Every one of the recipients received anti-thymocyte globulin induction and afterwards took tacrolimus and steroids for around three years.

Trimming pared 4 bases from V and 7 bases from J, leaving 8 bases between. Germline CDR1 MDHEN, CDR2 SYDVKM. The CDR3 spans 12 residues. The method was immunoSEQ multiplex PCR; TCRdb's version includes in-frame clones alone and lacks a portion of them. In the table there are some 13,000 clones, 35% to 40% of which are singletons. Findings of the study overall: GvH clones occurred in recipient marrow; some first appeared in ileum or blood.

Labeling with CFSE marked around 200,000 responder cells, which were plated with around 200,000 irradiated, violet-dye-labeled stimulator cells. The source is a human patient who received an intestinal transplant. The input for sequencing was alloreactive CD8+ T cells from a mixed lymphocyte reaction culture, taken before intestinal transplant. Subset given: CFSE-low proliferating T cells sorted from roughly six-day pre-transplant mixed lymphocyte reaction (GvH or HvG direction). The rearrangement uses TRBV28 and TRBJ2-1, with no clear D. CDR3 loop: CASSSTRNEQFF. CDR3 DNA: TGTGCCAGCAGTTCGACGCGGAATGAGCAGTTCTTC.